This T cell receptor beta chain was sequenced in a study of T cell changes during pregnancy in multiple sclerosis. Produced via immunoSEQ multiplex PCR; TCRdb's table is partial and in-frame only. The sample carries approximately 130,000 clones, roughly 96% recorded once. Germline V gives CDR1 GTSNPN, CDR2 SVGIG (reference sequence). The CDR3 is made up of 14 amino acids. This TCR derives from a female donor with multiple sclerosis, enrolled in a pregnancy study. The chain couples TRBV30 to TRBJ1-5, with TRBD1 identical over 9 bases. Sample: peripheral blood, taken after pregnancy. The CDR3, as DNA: TGTGCTTGTTCCCGGACAGGGGAGAATCAGCCCCAGCATTTT. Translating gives CACSRTGENQPQHF.